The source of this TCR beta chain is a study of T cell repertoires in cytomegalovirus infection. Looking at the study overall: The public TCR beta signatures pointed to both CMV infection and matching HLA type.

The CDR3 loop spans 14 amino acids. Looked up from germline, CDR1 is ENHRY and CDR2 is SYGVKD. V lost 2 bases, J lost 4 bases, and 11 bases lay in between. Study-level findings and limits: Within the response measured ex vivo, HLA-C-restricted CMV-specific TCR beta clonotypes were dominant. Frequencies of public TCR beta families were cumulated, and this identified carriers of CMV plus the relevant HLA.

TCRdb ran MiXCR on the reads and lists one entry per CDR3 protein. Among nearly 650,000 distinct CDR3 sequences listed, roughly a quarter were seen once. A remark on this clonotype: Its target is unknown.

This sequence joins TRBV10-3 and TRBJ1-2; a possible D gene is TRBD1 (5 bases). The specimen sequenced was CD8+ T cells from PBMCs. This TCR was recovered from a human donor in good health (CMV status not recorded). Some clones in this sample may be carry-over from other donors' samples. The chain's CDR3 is CAISEGGDLYGYTF. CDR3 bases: TGTGCCATCAGTGAGGGAGGGGACCTCTATGGCTACACCTTC.